The 3 T cell receptor beta chains listed next were all sequenced from one sample in a study of T cell clonotyping in hematopoietic cell transplantation. TCRdb keeps only in-frame clones here, not all; method: immunoSEQ multiplex PCR. The sample shows about 36,000 clones, roughly 94% of them seen only once. This sample's time point: recipient sample about 28 days before transplant, after cytoreduction. The material sequenced was peripheral blood mononuclear cells, taken before stem cell transplant. The receptors shown here come from a man between 35 and 55 years old with chronic myeloid leukemia. Some clones in this sample may be carry-over from other donors' samples.

CDR3: CASSRPGTGTGFGETQYF. In DNA form, the CDR3 reads TGCGCCAGCAGCCGGCCGGGGACCGGGACAGGCTTCGGGGAGACCCAGTACTTC. This rearrangement joins TRBV5-1 to TRBJ2-5, with 8 bases identical to TRBD1. The germline gives CDR1 SGHRS, CDR2 YFSETQ. The CDR3 sequence is 18 residues long. J gave up 5 bases and V 4 bases, and 19 bases lay outside the gene matches.

This clone was recorded a few times. V gene TRBV1 combines with J gene TRBJ2-7; the D call in the table, TRBD1, was not verified against the DNA. TRBV1 is marked as a pseudogene. The CDR3 has 14 amino acids. CDR3 protein: CTSIGTGFSYEQYF. The CDR3 DNA reads as TGCACCAGCATCGGGACAGGATTCTCCTACGAGCAGTACTTC.

V gene TRBV6-6 combines with J gene TRBJ2-1; D possibly uses TRBD1 or TRBD2 (5 bases each). CDR1 is MNHNY, CDR2 SVGAGI, per germline (reference sequence). This CDR3 has 14 amino acids. V dropped 4 bases and J dropped 8 bases, with 15 bases sitting between them. The CDR3, as DNA: TGTGCCAGCAGTTCGATGGGGGAAGAAGATGAGCAGTTCTTC. The encoded protein is CASSSMGEEDEQFF.